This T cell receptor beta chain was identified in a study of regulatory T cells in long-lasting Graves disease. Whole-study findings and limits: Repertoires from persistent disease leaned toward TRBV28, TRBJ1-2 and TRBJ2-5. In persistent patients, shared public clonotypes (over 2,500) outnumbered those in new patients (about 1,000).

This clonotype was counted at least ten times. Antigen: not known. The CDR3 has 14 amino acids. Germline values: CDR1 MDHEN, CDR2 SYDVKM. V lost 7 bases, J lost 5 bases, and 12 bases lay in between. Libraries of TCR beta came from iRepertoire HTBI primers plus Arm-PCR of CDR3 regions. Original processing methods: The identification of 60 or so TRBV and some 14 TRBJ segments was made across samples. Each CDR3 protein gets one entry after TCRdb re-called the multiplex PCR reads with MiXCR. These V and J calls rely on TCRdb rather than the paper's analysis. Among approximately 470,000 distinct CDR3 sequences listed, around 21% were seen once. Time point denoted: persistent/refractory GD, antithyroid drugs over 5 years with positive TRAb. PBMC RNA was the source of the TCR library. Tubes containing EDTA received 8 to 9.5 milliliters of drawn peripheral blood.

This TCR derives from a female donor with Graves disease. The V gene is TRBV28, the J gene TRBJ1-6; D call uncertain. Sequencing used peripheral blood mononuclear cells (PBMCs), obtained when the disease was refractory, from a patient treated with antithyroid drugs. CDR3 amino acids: CASKASSHNSPLHF. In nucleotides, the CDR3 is TGTGCCAGCAAGGCCAGTTCACATAATTCACCCCTCCACTTT.